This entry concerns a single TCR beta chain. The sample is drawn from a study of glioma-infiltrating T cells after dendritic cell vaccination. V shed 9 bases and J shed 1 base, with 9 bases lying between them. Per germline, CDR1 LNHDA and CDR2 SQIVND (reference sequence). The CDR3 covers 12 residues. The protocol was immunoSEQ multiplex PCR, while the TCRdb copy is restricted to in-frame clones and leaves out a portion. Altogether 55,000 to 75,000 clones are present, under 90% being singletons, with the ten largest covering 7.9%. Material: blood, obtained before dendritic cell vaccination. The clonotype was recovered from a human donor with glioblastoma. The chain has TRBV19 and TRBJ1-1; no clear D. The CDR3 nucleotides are TGTGCCAGCGCAGAGGCGAACACTGAAGCTTTCTTT. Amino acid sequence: CASAEANTEAFF.